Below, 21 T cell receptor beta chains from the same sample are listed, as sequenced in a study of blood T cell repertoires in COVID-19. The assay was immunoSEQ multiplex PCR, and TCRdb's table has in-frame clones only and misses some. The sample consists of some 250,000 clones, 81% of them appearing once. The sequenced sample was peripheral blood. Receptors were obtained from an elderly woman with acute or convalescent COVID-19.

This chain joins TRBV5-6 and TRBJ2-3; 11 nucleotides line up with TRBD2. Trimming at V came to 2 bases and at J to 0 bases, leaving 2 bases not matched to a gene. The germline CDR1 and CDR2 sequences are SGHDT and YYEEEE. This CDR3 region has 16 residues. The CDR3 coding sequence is TGTGCCAGCAGCTTACTAGCGGGGGCTAGCACAGATACGCAGTATTTT. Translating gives CASSLLAGASTDTQYF.

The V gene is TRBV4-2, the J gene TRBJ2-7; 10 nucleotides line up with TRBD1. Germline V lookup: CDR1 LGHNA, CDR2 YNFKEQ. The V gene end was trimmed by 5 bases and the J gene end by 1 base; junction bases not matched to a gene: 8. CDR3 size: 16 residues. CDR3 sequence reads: CASSWRRDRGSYEQYF. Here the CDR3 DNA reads TGTGCCAGCAGCTGGCGCCGGGACAGGGGTTCCTACGAGCAGTACTTC.

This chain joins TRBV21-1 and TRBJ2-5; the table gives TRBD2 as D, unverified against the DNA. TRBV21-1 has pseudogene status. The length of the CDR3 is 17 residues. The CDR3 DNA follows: TGTGCCAGCAGCAAAGGGCCGGGACTAGCTAAACAAGAGACCCAGTACTTC. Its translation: CASSKGPGLAKQETQYF.

The CDR3 nucleotides read TGTGCCAGCAACAAGGAGGGAGGTCTTTTTGAAAAACTGTTTTTT. Translation gives CASNKEGGLFEKLFF. The V and J genes are TRBV5-5 and TRBJ1-4; D not certain. CDR1 and CDR2 (germline): SGHKS, YYEKEE (reference sequence). This CDR3 comprises 15 residues. V lost 6 bases to trimming and J lost 7 bases, with 19 bases between them.

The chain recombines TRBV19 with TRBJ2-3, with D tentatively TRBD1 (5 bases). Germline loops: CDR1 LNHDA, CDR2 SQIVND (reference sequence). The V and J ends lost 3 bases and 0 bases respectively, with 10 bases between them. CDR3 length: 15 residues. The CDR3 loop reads CASSIQGRSTDTQYF. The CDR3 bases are TGTGCCAGTAGTATTCAGGGTCGTAGCACAGATACGCAGTATTTT.

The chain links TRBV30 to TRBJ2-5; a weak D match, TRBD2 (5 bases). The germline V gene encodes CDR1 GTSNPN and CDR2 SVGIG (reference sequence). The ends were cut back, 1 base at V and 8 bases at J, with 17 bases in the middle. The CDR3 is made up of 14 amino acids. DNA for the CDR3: TGTGCCTGGAGTGGCGGGTCTAGCCCCCTTACCCAGTACTTC. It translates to CAWSGGSSPLTQYF. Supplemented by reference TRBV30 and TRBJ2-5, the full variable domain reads SQTIHQWPATLVQPVGSPLSLECTVEGTSNPNLYWYRQAAGRGLQLLFYSVGIGQISSEVPQNLSASRPQDRQFILSSKKLLLSDSGFYLCAWSGGSSPLTQYFGPGTRLLVL.

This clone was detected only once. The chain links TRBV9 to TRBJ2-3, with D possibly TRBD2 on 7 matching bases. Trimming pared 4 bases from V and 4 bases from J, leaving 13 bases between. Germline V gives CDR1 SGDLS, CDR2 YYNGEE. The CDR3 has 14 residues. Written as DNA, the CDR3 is TGTGCCAGCAGCCCAAGGGGGAGGGCAGATACGCAGTATTTT. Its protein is CASSPRGRADTQYF.

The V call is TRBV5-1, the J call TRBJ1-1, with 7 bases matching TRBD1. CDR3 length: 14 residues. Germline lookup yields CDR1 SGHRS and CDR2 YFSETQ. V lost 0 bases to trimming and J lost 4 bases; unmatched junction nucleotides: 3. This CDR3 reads CASSLEGGRTEAFF. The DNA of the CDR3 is TGCGCCAGCAGCTTGGAAGGGGGCCGCACTGAAGCTTTCTTT. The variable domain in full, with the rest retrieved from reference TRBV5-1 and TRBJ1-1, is KAGVTQTPRYLIKTRGQQVTLSCSPISGHRSVSWYQQTPGQGLQFLFEYFSETQRNKGNFPGRFSGRQFSNSRSEMNVSTLELGDSALYLCASSLEGGRTEAFFGQGTRLTVV.

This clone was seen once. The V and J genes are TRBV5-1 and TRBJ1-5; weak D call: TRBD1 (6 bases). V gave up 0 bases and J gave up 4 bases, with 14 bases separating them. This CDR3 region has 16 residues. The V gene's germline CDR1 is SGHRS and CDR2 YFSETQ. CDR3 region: CASSLAPGQSNQPQHF. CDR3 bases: TGCGCCAGCAGCTTGGCCCCCGGACAGAGTAATCAGCCCCAGCATTTT.

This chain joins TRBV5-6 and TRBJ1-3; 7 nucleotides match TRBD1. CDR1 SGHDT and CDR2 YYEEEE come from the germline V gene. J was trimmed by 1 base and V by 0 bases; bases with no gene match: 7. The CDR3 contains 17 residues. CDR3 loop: CASSLGDSRSSGNTIYF. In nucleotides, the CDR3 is TGTGCCAGCAGCTTGGGGGACAGTCGGAGTTCTGGAAACACCATATATTTT.

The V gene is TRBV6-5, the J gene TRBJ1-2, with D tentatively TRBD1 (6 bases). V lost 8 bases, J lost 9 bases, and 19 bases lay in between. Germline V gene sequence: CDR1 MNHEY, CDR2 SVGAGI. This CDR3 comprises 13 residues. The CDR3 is CASRSTGRESYTF. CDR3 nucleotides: TGTGCCAGCCGGTCGACAGGAAGGGAAAGCTACACCTTC.

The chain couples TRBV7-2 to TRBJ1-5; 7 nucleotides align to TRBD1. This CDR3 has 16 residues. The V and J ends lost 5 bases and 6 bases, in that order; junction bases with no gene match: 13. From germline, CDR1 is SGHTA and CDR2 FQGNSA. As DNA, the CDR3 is TGTGCCAGCAGCCGTGCCCTAAACAGGGGAAGTCAGCCCCAGCATTTT. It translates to CASSRALNRGSQPQHF.

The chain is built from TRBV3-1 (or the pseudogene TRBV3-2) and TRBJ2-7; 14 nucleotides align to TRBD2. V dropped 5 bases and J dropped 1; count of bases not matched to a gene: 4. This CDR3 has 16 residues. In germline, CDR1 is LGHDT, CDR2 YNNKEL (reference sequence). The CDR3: CASSRTSGGYSYEQYF. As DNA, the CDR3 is TGTGCCAGCAGCAGGACTAGCGGGGGGTATTCCTACGAGCAGTACTTC.

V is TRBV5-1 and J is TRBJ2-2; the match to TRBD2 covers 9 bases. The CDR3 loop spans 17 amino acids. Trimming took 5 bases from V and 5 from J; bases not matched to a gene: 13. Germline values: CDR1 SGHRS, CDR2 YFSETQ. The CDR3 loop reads CASSYPETSGVTGELFF. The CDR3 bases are TGCGCCAGCAGTTATCCCGAGACTAGCGGTGTGACCGGGGAGCTGTTTTTT.

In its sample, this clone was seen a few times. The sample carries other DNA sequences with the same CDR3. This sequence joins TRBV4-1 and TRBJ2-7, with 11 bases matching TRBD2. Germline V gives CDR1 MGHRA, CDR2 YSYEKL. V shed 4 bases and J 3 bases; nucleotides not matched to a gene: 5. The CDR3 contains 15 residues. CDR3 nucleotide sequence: TGCGCCAGCAGCCTCGAGGGGACTAGCGGCTACGAGCAGTACTTC. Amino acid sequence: CASSLEGTSGYEQYF.

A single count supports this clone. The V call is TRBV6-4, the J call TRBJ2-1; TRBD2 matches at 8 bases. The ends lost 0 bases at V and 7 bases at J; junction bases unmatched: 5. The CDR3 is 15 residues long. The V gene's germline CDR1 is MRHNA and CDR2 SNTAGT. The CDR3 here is CASSDSRRGDNEQFF. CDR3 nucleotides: TGTGCCAGCAGTGACTCTAGGCGGGGGGATAATGAGCAGTTCTTC.

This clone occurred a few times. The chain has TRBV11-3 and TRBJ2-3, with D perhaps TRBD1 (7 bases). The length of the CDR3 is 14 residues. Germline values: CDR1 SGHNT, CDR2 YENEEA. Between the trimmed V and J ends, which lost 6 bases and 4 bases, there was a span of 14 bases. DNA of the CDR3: TGTGCCAGCAGTCAGGGGGGCCCGGCAGATACGCAGTATTTT. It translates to CASSQGGPADTQYF.

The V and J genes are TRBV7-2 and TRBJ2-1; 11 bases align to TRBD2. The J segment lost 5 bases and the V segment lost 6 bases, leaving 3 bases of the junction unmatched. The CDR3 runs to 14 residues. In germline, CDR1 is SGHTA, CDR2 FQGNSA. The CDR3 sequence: CASRTSGGDNEQFF. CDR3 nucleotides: TGTGCCAGCAGAACTAGCGGGGGAGACAATGAGCAGTTCTTC.

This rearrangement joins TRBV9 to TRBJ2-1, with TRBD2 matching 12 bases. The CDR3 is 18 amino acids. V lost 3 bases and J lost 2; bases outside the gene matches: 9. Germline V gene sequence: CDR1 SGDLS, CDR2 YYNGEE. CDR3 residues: CASSGGTSGPSTYNEQFF. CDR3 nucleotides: TGTGCCAGCAGCGGGGGGACTAGCGGGCCTTCGACCTACAATGAGCAGTTCTTC. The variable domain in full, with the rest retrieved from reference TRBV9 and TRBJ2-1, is DSGVTQTPKHLITATGQRVTLRCSPRSGDLSVYWYQQSLDQGLQFLIQYYNGEERAKGNILERFSAQQFPDLHSELNLSSLELGDSALYFCASSGGTSGPSTYNEQFFGPGTRLTVL.

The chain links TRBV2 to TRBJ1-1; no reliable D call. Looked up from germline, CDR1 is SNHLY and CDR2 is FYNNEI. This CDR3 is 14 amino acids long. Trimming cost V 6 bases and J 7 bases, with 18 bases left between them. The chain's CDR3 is CASSPGRTNLEAFF. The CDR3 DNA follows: TGTGCCAGCAGCCCCGGGCGGACTAACCTTGAAGCTTTCTTT.

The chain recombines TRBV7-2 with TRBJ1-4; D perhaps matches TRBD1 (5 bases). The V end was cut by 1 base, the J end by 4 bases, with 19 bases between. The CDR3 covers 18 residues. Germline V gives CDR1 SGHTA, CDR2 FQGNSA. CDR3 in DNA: TGTGCCAGCAGCTTAGGGCCGAGTGGGGGGGTTTTTAATGAAAAACTGTTTTTT. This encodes CASSLGPSGGVFNEKLFF.